The text below deals with one T cell receptor (beta chain). The V gene's germline CDR1 is SNHLY and CDR2 FYNNEI. This CDR3 is built from 12 residues. Using a J-beta primer mix together with a sample-barcoded 5' primer, a second PCR was run for about 6 to 11 cycles. Sequencing recovered at least 2.5 million CDR3-containing paired-end reads from each sample. A single record per CDR3 protein comes from TCRdb applying MiXCR to the 5' RACE reads. This sample has roughly 1,000,000 distinct CDR3 sequences, with around 25% found just once. This sample stems from a study of blood T cells in healthy people across ages. In terms of origin and age, donors were healthy Caucasian individuals from Russia aged about 6 to 95. The same data also contributed to another study, on T cells of mothers and their children.

This TCR came from a girl under 10 years old in good health. The chain combines TRBV2 with TRBJ2-1; D is ambiguous. The end of the DNA aligns better with TRBJ2-7, so the J call may be wrong. The sequenced sample consisted of blood. The CDR3: CASGPFHYEQYF. The CDR3 DNA reads as TGTGCCAGCGGACCCTTCCACTACGAGCAGTACTTC.